This TCR beta chain was captured by sequencing in a study of shared clonotypes between healthy human individuals. Study-wide results and caveats: Estimated richness was generally greater in naive than memory subsets.

The assay was run at deep level. Assay used: immunoSEQ multiplex PCR; TCRdb lists only in-frame clones, some missing. The sample carries around 2.5 million clones, roughly 93% recorded once. On this clone: Its cognate antigen is unknown.

The V end lost 5 bases, the J end lost 3 bases, and 12 bases lay between the germline ends. Germline CDR1 SGHRS, CDR2 YFSETQ. The CDR3 runs 14 residues. The sample was naive CD4+ T cells from PBMCs. Stated subset: CD45RA+ positively selected. This TCR came from a man between 18 and 29 years old in good health. Some clones in this sample may be carry-over from other donors' samples. The chain recombines TRBV5-1 with TRBJ2-1; D not resolved. Here the CDR3 DNA reads TGCGCCAGCAGTTATACAGCCAACTACAATGAGCAGTTCTTC. Encoded protein: CASSYTANYNEQFF.